Presented here are 27 T cell receptor beta chains from one specimen sequenced in a study of cytomegalovirus exposure and HLA in healthy donors (dated by TCRdb to the late 2010s). Library generation was performed with the immunoSEQ multiplex PCR assay. A mixture of 60 forward primers for TCR Vbeta segments and 13 reverse primers for TCR Jbeta segments was used in the multiplex PCR. The clones in this table, taken by TCRdb from immuneACCESS, are in-frame only. Not every clone is retained; where verified, under half of the shortfall comes from an unresolved V gene, and the cause of the rest is unknown. Within this sample are 180,000 or so clones, with roughly three quarters of them counted one time only. Less than 2.5% of the sample goes to the ten largest clones. The sample comprised PBMCs. These TCRs come from a woman aged 25 to 39 in good health and CMV-seropositive.

This clone was detected once. The rearrangement uses TRBV28 and TRBJ1-2, with 10 bases identical to TRBD1. V dropped 6 bases and J dropped 8; count of bases not matched to a gene: 3. This CDR3 has 12 residues. CDR1 is MDHEN, CDR2 SYDVKM, per germline. CDR3: CASRGTGDGYTF. Written as DNA, the CDR3 is TGTGCCAGCAGGGGGACAGGGGACGGCTACACCTTC.

The rearrangement joins TRBV28 to TRBJ2-7, with TRBD1 as a possible D gene (5 bases). This CDR3 has 12 residues. Deletions cut 6 bases from V and 6 bases from J, with 12 bases between. Germline CDR1 MDHEN, CDR2 SYDVKM. As DNA, the CDR3 is TGTGCCAGCAGGGGAACAAGGGGCGAGCAGTACTTC. Translated, it gives CASRGTRGEQYF. The whole variable domain, filled in from reference TRBV28 and TRBJ2-7, reads DVKVTQSSRYLVKRTGEKVFLECVQDMDHENMFWYRQDPGLGLRLIYFSYDVKMKEKGDIPEGYSVSREKKERFSLILESASTNQTSMYLCASRGTRGEQYFGPGTRLTVT.

This clone was counted only a few times. The chain recombines TRBV11-3 with TRBJ2-3; D remains unclear. CDR1 is SGHNT and CDR2 is YENEEA in the germline V gene. The ends were cut back, 3 bases at V and 6 bases at J, with 7 bases in the middle. CDR3 length: 12 amino acids. The CDR3 here is CASSFSVDTQYF. The DNA for the CDR3 is TGTGCCAGCAGCTTCTCGGTCGATACGCAGTATTTT. The full variable domain, completed using reference TRBV11-3 and TRBJ2-3, is EAGVVQSPRYKIIEKKQPVAFWCNPISGHNTLYWYLQNLGQGPELLIRYENEEAVDDSQLPKDRFSAERLKGVDSTLKIQPAELGDSAVYLCASSFSVDTQYFGPGTRLTVL.

This chain connects TRBV19 to TRBJ2-7; maybe TRBD1 (6 bases). Per germline, CDR1 LNHDA and CDR2 SQIVND (reference sequence). The CDR3 sequence is 13 residues long. V was trimmed by 0 bases and J by 6 bases, leaving 9 bases between them. The chain's CDR3 is CASSIDRDIEQYF. The CDR3 DNA follows: TGTGCCAGTAGTATAGATCGGGACATCGAGCAGTACTTC. The full variable domain, completed using reference TRBV19 and TRBJ2-7, is DGGITQSPKYLFRKEGQNVTLSCEQNLNHDAMYWYRQDPGQGLRLIYYSQIVNDFQKGDIAEGYSVSREKKESFPLTVTSAQKNPTAFYLCASSIDRDIEQYFGPGTRLTVT.

This clone was seen a few times. The rearrangement uses TRBV7-3 and TRBJ2-1; 9 bases are a match to TRBD2. The CDR3 spans 15 residues. Germline V gene data show CDR1 as SGHTA and CDR2 as FQGTGA. V was pared by 2 bases and J by 6 bases, with 5 bases of the junction left unmatched. This chain's CDR3 is CASSLQRGASNEQFF. The CDR3 nucleotides are TGTGCCAGCAGCTTACAGCGGGGGGCCTCCAATGAGCAGTTCTTC.

The table lists this clone with a count of one. This sequence joins TRBV19 and TRBJ2-4; TRBD1 aligns across 8 bases. The CDR3 spans 17 residues. The V and J ends lost 5 bases and 3 bases, in that order; junction bases with no gene match: 12. Per the germline V gene, CDR1 is LNHDA and CDR2 is SQIVND (reference sequence). This chain's CDR3 is CASSYRSGDRGKNIQYF. The CDR3 DNA follows: TGTGCCAGTAGTTACCGCTCAGGAGACAGGGGCAAAAACATTCAGTACTTC.

The V gene is TRBV19, the J gene TRBJ1-6, with D unclear. The CDR3 extends over 15 amino acids. CDR1 LNHDA and CDR2 SQIVND come from the germline V gene (reference sequence). Trimming left V 5 bases short and J 3 bases short, with 11 bases between. CDR3 in DNA: TGTGCCAGTAGTTTGGCAGTGGTCTATAATTCACCCCTCCACTTT. Residues: CASSLAVVYNSPLHF.

This clone was seen a single time. CDR3 nucleotides: TGCGCCAGCAGCTTGGGCTGGCAGCGGGGGGAGGGCGAGCAGTACTTC. Translating gives CASSLGWQRGEGEQYF. The V and J genes are TRBV5-1 and TRBJ2-7, with 9 positions matching TRBD2. The V gene end was trimmed by 0 bases and the J gene end by 6 bases; junction bases not matched to a gene: 10. The CDR3 contains 16 residues. The germline CDR1 and CDR2 sequences are SGHRS and YFSETQ. Drawing the rest from reference TRBV5-1 and TRBJ2-7, the complete variable domain is KAGVTQTPRYLIKTRGQQVTLSCSPISGHRSVSWYQQTPGQGLQFLFEYFSETQRNKGNFPGRFSGRQFSNSRSEMNVSTLELGDSALYLCASSLGWQRGEGEQYFGPGTRLTVT.

The V call is TRBV9, the J call TRBJ1-2, with D perhaps matching TRBD1 (5 bases). V lost 7 bases and J lost 0, with 16 bases in between. This CDR3 comprises 15 residues. In germline, CDR1 is SGDLS, CDR2 YYNGEE. CDR3 in DNA: TGTGCCAGCTCCGTCGGGGGATCGACTAACTATGGCTACACCTTC. Amino acids: CASSVGGSTNYGYTF.

V is TRBV28 and J is TRBJ2-3; the match to TRBD1 covers 9 bases. V shed 6 bases and J 7 bases; nucleotides not matched to a gene: 5. The CDR3 has 13 residues. Germline CDR1 is MDHEN and CDR2 is SYDVKM. The CDR3 DNA sequence: TGTGCCAGCAGCACGGACAGGGGAAATACGCAGTATTTT. Amino acids: CASSTDRGNTQYF.

The genes are TRBV6-1 and TRBJ2-3; D perhaps matches TRBD1 (6 bases). Deletions cut 6 bases from V and 5 bases from J, with 18 bases between. Germline V lookup: CDR1 MNHNS, CDR2 SASEGT. This CDR3 is built from 15 residues. CDR3 loop: CASRAYREGIDTQYF. The CDR3 region has the DNA TGTGCCAGCAGGGCTTACAGGGAAGGGATAGATACGCAGTATTTT.

The DNA of the CDR3 is TGCGCCAGCAGCTTGACAGCACTCGAGCAGTACTTC. Amino acid sequence: CASSLTALEQYF. The genes are TRBV5-1 and TRBJ2-5; no definite D call. The better agreement between TRBJ2-7 and the DNA end casts doubt on the J call. This CDR3 has 12 amino acids. Germline V lookup: CDR1 SGHRS, CDR2 YFSETQ.

This rearrangement joins TRBV19 to TRBJ1-5; D possibly corresponds to TRBD1 (5 bases). Germline V lookup: CDR1 LNHDA, CDR2 SQIVND (reference sequence). Deletions cut 5 bases from V and 2 bases from J, with 16 bases between. The length of the CDR3 is 16 residues. CDR3 sequence: CASSRAGGSGNQPQHF. CDR3 nucleotide sequence: TGTGCCAGTAGTCGGGCGGGGGGTAGTGGCAATCAGCCCCAGCATTTT.

The rearrangement links TRBV7-2 to TRBJ1-5; a possible D gene is TRBD1 (6 bases). Germline V gene lookup returns CDR1 SGHTA and CDR2 FQGNSA. V was shortened by 2 bases and J by 7 bases, with 12 bases between the two germline ends. The CDR3 consists of 14 residues. The CDR3 reads CASSLRGGGQPQHF. The CDR3 region has the DNA TGTGCCAGCAGCTTAAGGGGGGGCGGACAGCCCCAGCATTTT.

The chain recombines TRBV29-1 with TRBJ2-1, with TRBD2 matching 7 bases. The germline V gene has CDR1 SQVTM and CDR2 ANQGSEA. V lost 8 bases, J lost 5 bases, and 12 bases stayed unmatched. This CDR3 has 14 residues. Here the CDR3 reads CSTAGLEGHNEQFF. Written as DNA, the CDR3 is TGCAGCACCGCCGGACTAGAGGGCCACAATGAGCAGTTCTTC.

The rearrangement uses TRBV4-3 and TRBJ2-1, with a tentative D call TRBD2 (6 bases). The ends were cut back, 0 bases at V and 2 bases at J, with 8 bases in the middle. The CDR3 length is 15 residues. In germline, CDR1 is LGHNA, CDR2 YSLEER. The chain's CDR3 is CASSQDGGAYNEQFF. The CDR3 coding sequence is TGCGCCAGCAGCCAAGATGGCGGGGCCTACAATGAGCAGTTCTTC.

A few counts support this clone. This chain uses TRBV10-3 with TRBJ2-5; 7 nucleotides align to TRBD2. The J call may be mistaken, given a closer DNA end match to TRBJ2-7. The CDR3 covers 14 residues. The germline V gene encodes CDR1 ENHRY and CDR2 SYGVKD. CDR3 residues: CAVTSAESSYEQYF. The CDR3 coding sequence is TGTGCCGTTACTAGCGCGGAGAGCTCCTACGAGCAGTACTTC.

The J gene is TRBJ2-3, the V gene TRBV7-9; weak D call: TRBD2 (7 bases). This CDR3 is built from 19 residues. Between the trimmed V and J ends, which lost 2 bases and 0 bases, there was a span of 21 bases. The V gene's germline CDR1 is SEHNR and CDR2 FQNEAQ (reference sequence). The CDR3 DNA reads as TGTGCCAGCAGCTTACGTTCGGGGGGCCCTGGGTCTAGCACAGATACGCAGTATTTT. Encoded protein: CASSLRSGGPGSSTDTQYF.

The J gene is TRBJ2-7, the V gene TRBV5-1; D not resolved. Trimming removed 4 bases from V and 3 bases from J, with 11 bases in between. CDR1 SGHRS and CDR2 YFSETQ come from the germline V gene. This CDR3 has 13 amino acids. CDR3 coding DNA: TGCGCCAGCAGCCCAAACGCGGACTACGAGCAGTACTTC. This codes for CASSPNADYEQYF. Using reference TRBV5-1 and TRBJ2-7 for the parts outside the CDR3, the full variable domain is KAGVTQTPRYLIKTRGQQVTLSCSPISGHRSVSWYQQTPGQGLQFLFEYFSETQRNKGNFPGRFSGRQFSNSRSEMNVSTLELGDSALYLCASSPNADYEQYFGPGTRLTVT.

The CDR3 here is CASSGRTFQGALVEQYF. DNA of the CDR3: TGTGCCAGCAGCGGGAGAACCTTCCAGGGGGCGCTTGTCGAGCAGTACTTC. V is TRBV9 and J is TRBJ2-5, with 8 bases lining up with TRBD1. The J call is in doubt because the DNA end fits TRBJ2-7 better. CDR3 size: 17 residues. Looked up from germline, CDR1 is SGDLS and CDR2 is YYNGEE.

This chain connects TRBV18 to TRBJ1-4; TRBD1 matches 9 bases. With 6 bases clipped from V and 10 bases from J, the junction kept 12 bases outside the gene matches. CDR3 length: 15 amino acids. The germline V gene has CDR1 KGHSH and CDR2 LQKENI. The CDR3 bases are TGTGCCAGCTCCCACCCGGACAGGGGAAAGGGAAAACTGTTTTTT. Protein: CASSHPDRGKGKLFF.

The DNA of the CDR3 is TGTGCCTGGAGTATCACAGGGGAGGGCTACACCTTC. Protein product: CAWSITGEGYTF. The V gene is TRBV30, the J gene TRBJ1-2, with TRBD1 matching over 7 bases. Per the germline V gene, CDR1 is GTSNPN and CDR2 is SVGIG (reference sequence). V was clipped by 2 bases and J by 8 bases; unmatched bases: 5. The CDR3 covers 12 residues.

The chain carries TRBV12-5 and TRBJ2-5; perhaps TRBD1 as D (6 bases). Trimming cost V 7 bases and J 7 bases, with 22 bases left between them. Looked up from germline, CDR1 is LGHNT and CDR2 is FRNRAP. CDR3 length equals 15 residues. CDR3 coding DNA: TGTGCTAGTGCCCCGACAAAGGGGGTCGAGGGGACCCAGTACTTC. Its translation: CASAPTKGVEGTQYF.

This clone was seen just once. This rearrangement joins TRBV19 to TRBJ1-1; possibly TRBD1 for D (5 bases). Germline V gives CDR1 LNHDA, CDR2 SQIVND (reference sequence). The CDR3 runs to 15 residues. The V end lost 0 bases, the J end lost 1 base, and 9 bases lay between the germline ends. In nucleotides, the CDR3 is TGTGCCAGTAGTATAGACAGGACACCGAACACTGAAGCTTTCTTT. Encoded protein: CASSIDRTPNTEAFF.

The V call is TRBV5-6, the J call TRBJ1-2, with D unclear. Germline assignment: CDR1 SGHDT and CDR2 YYEEEE. V dropped 3 bases and J dropped 7 bases, with 10 bases sitting between them. This CDR3 region has 12 residues. CDR3 nucleotide sequence: TGTGCCAGCAGCTCCGGTGATCTTGGCTACACCTTC. It yields the protein CASSSGDLGYTF.

This clone was detected a few times. The chain uses TRBV29-1 and TRBJ1-2; 11 nucleotides agree with TRBD1. V lost 7 bases, J lost 7 bases, and 8 bases stayed unmatched. The V gene's germline CDR1 is SQVTM and CDR2 ANQGSEA. The CDR3 is made up of 13 amino acids. CDR3 sequence: CSGRTGGEGGYTF. CDR3 nucleotide sequence: TGCAGCGGTCGGACAGGGGGCGAGGGTGGCTACACCTTC. The full variable domain, with the rest looked up from reference TRBV29-1 and TRBJ1-2, is SAVISQKPSRDICQRGTSLTIQCQVDSQVTMMFWYRQQPGQSLTLIATANQGSEATYESGFVIDKFPISRPNLTFSTLTVSNMSPEDSSIYLCSGRTGGEGGYTFGSGTRLTVV.

In DNA form, the CDR3 reads TGTGCCAGCAGCGTAGATGGACAAGGGCCTAACTATGGCTACACCTTC. Protein sequence: CASSVDGQGPNYGYTF. This sequence joins TRBV9 and TRBJ1-2, with D possibly being TRBD1 (5 bases). V lost 0 bases and J 0 bases, leaving 12 bases between the germline ends. CDR1 and CDR2 (germline): SGDLS, YYNGEE. The CDR3 runs 16 residues.